This entry is about one T cell receptor beta chain. What it binds is not known. This sample is part of a study of CD8 T cells in Susac syndrome. General study findings and limits: A relatively small number of individuals underwent TCR sequencing and HLA analysis.

The study sequenced TCR beta in blood CD8+ and CD4+ T cells. Each multiple sclerosis control was a treatment-naive patient with relapsing-remitting disease that was either stable or active. cDNA came from approximately 0.5 to 1 ug RNA primed by random hexamers. Amplification of TCR beta CDR3 by immunoSEQ multiplex PCR spanned 54 Vbeta and 13 Jbeta. Each CDR3 protein gets one entry after TCRdb re-called the immunoSEQ multiplex PCR reads with MiXCR. The sample consists of about 150,000 distinct CDR3 sequences, 94% of them appearing once. Trimming took 4 bases from V and 1 from J, leaving 13 bases between them. Germline CDR1 reads SEHNR; CDR2 reads FQNEAQ (reference sequence). The CDR3 runs to 15 residues.

What was sequenced was CD8+ T cells from PBMCs. The TCR originated in a human donor with multiple sclerosis. The gene calls are TRBV7-9 and TRBJ1-1; D unclear. The CDR3, as DNA: TGTGCCAGCAGCTCTGCAGACGGCTGGAACACTGAAGCTTTCTTT. Encoded protein: CASSSADGWNTEAFF.